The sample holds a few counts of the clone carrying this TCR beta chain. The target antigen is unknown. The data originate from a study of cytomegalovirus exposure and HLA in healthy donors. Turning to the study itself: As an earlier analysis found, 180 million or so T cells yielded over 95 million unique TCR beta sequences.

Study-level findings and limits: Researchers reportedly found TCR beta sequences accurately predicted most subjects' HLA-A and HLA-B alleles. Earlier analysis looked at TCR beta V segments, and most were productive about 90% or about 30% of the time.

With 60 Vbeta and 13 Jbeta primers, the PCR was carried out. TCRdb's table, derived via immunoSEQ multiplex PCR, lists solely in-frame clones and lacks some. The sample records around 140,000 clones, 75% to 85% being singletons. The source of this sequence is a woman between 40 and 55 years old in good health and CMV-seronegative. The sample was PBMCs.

CDR3 loop: CASSQALQGLLNEQFF. CDR3 sequence (DNA): TGCGCCAGCAGCCAAGCCCTCCAGGGACTCCTCAATGAGCAGTTCTTC. J is TRBJ2-1 and V is TRBV4-1; possibly TRBD2 for D (6 bases). Per germline, CDR1 MGHRA and CDR2 YSYEKL. CDR3 length equals 16 residues. V was trimmed by 1 base and J by 6 bases, leaving 16 bases between them.